These 9 T cell receptor beta chains were sequenced from one sample in a study of blood T cell repertoires in COVID-19. This table comes from immunoSEQ multiplex PCR, and its TCRdb copy is limited to in-frame clones, with some not included. The table lists about 210,000 clones, just under 85% of them singletons. The source material was peripheral blood. Receptor source: a woman aged 50 to 65 with active or convalescent COVID-19.

The chain uses TRBV18 and TRBJ2-7; 8 bases agree with TRBD1. The CDR3 spans 13 residues. Germline trimming cut 6 bases from V and 3 bases from J; bases unmatched to any gene: 4. From germline, CDR1 is KGHSH and CDR2 LQKENI. The CDR3, as DNA: TGTGCCAGCTCTTACGGACAGGGCTACGAGCAGTACTTC. Translated, it gives CASSYGQGYEQYF.

This chain links TRBV11-2 with TRBJ1-1; D ambiguous. V lost 1 base and J 2 bases, leaving 11 bases between the germline ends. CDR3 length equals 15 residues. Germline lookup yields CDR1 SGHAT and CDR2 FQNNGV. CDR3 DNA sequence: TGTGCCAGCAGCTTAGTCGGGCGGGCTAACACTGAAGCTTTCTTT. Protein sequence: CASSLVGRANTEAFF.

This rearrangement joins TRBV19 to TRBJ2-3, with 8 bases matching TRBD1. CDR1 and CDR2 from the germline V gene are LNHDA and SQIVND (reference sequence). J gave up 2 bases and V 5 bases, and 12 bases lay outside the gene matches. The CDR3 has 17 amino acids. In DNA, the CDR3 is TGTGCCAGTAGTCGTAGGACAGGGCCGAAAAACACAGATACGCAGTATTTT. It translates to CASSRRTGPKNTDTQYF.

V is TRBV7-2 and J is TRBJ1-2; no definite D call. Trimming took off 6 bases at V and 4 bases at J, with 18 bases between the two ends. The CDR3 contains 15 residues. Germline CDR1 and CDR2: SGHTA and FQGNSA. The CDR3 sequence is CASSYLRAESYGYTF. As DNA, the CDR3 is TGTGCCAGCAGTTATCTTCGTGCGGAGTCCTATGGCTACACCTTC.

In DNA, the CDR3 is TGTGCCAGCTCACCGGGACAGGGGGATGGACAGCCCCAGCATTTT. This codes for CASSPGQGDGQPQHF. The chain joins TRBV18 to TRBJ1-5, with TRBD1 matching 11 bases. The CDR3 loop spans 15 amino acids. Germline values: CDR1 KGHSH, CDR2 LQKENI. V gave up 3 bases and J gave up 7 bases; unmatched junction bases: 5.

The rearrangement joins TRBV2 to TRBJ1-2; 7 bases are a match to TRBD1. The CDR3 contains 13 residues. Trimming cost V 8 bases and J 7 bases; bases outside gene matches: 10. In germline, CDR1 is SNHLY, CDR2 FYNNEI. The CDR3 reads CASLRLQGTGYTF. CDR3 sequence (DNA): TGTGCCAGCTTACGCTTACAGGGGACTGGCTACACCTTC.

The chain recombines TRBV9 with TRBJ1-3, with D unresolved. Trimming shortened V by 0 bases and J by 0 bases, and 10 bases separated the two germline ends. Germline assignment: CDR1 SGDLS and CDR2 YYNGEE. The CDR3 covers 16 residues. The CDR3 protein is CASSVGEVGSGNTIYF. The CDR3 nucleotides are TGTGCCAGCAGCGTAGGGGAGGTAGGCTCTGGAAACACCATATATTTT.

The chain employs TRBV30 and TRBJ2-7; possibly TRBD2 for D (6 bases). The V end was cut by 4 bases, the J end by 2 bases, with 15 bases between. CDR1 and CDR2 from the germline V gene are GTSNPN and SVGIG (reference sequence). This CDR3 comprises 14 residues. The CDR3 here is CAWNGGTLTYEQYF. The CDR3 bases are TGTGCCTGGAATGGCGGGACCCTTACCTACGAGCAGTACTTC.

The V call is TRBV2, the J call TRBJ1-4; tentative D call: TRBD1 (6 bases). V lost 5 bases, J lost 0 bases, and 10 bases lay in between. The CDR3 runs 15 residues. The germline gives CDR1 SNHLY, CDR2 FYNNEI. The CDR3, as DNA: TGTGCCAGCAGTTGGGACACTGCAACTAATGAAAAACTGTTTTTT. This codes for CASSWDTATNEKLFF.